This T cell receptor beta chain was retrieved from a study of control samples from healthy donors and cancer patients. The repertoire was sequenced with immunoSEQ multiplex PCR; TCRdb's copy has only in-frame clones and lacks some. The table shows over 65,000 clones, with 85% to 90% occurring only once. The germline gives CDR1 SGHRS, CDR2 YFSETQ. Trimming removed 0 bases from V and 9 bases from J, with 13 bases in between. The CDR3 is made up of 14 amino acids. The sequenced sample was PBMCs. The gene calls are TRBV5-1 and TRBJ2-4; D possibly corresponds to TRBD1 (6 bases). The sequence derives from a woman in her fifties or sixties with colorectal cancer. The chain's CDR3 is CASSLAGIGGIQYF. CDR3 nucleotides: TGCGCCAGCAGCTTGGCCGGGATAGGGGGCATTCAGTACTTC.